This passage covers 23 T cell receptor beta chains from one sample sequenced in a study of blood T cell repertoires in COVID-19. TCRdb's copy holds only in-frame clones and misses some; the assay was immunoSEQ multiplex PCR. Among about 190,000 clones listed, around 83% were seen once. The material sequenced was PBMCs or T cells enriched from blood (not recorded which). Receptors originate from a woman in her 40s in a cohort exposed to, infected with or recovered from COVID-19 (not recorded which).

The V gene is TRBV5-1, the J gene TRBJ2-7, with 13 bases matching TRBD2. The CDR3 spans 16 residues. The germline gives CDR1 SGHRS, CDR2 YFSETQ. The J segment lost 4 bases and the V segment lost 5 bases, leaving 9 bases of the junction unmatched. The CDR3 region is CASRPGTSGTLYEQYF. The CDR3 DNA sequence: TGCGCCAGCAGACCCGGGACTAGCGGGACACTATACGAGCAGTACTTC. Variable domain in full (rest from reference TRBV5-1 and TRBJ2-7): KAGVTQTPRYLIKTRGQQVTLSCSPISGHRSVSWYQQTPGQGLQFLFEYFSETQRNKGNFPGRFSGRQFSNSRSEMNVSTLELGDSALYLCASRPGTSGTLYEQYFGPGTRLTVT.

V gene TRBV2 combines with J gene TRBJ2-1, with 13 bases fitting TRBD2. Germline trimming cut 7 bases from V and 4 bases from J; bases unmatched to any gene: 7. Germline CDR1 reads SNHLY; CDR2 reads FYNNEI. The CDR3 runs 16 residues. This CDR3 is CASKGLAGKPYNEQFF. CDR3 in DNA: TGTGCCAGCAAGGGACTAGCGGGGAAACCTTACAATGAGCAGTTCTTC.

The CDR3 DNA follows: TGCGCCAGCATGTTGCTAGCGGGGGTGTACCAAGAGACCCAGTACTTC. Its protein product is CASMLLAGVYQETQYF. V is TRBV5-1 and J is TRBJ2-5; 10 positions match TRBD2. Germline lookup yields CDR1 SGHRS and CDR2 YFSETQ. Trimming removed 6 bases from V and 0 bases from J; junction bases left unmatched: 8. The CDR3 length is 16 residues.

J is TRBJ2-1 and V is TRBV10-1; D remains unclear. The germline CDR1 and CDR2 sequences are WNHNN and SYGVQD (reference sequence). V lost 3 bases to trimming and J lost 0 bases, with 9 bases between them. The CDR3 is made up of 15 amino acids. The CDR3 DNA reads as TGCGCCAGCAGTGATAGAAGTAGCTCCTACAATGAGCAGTTCTTC. Translated: CASSDRSSSYNEQFF.

The chain combines TRBV6-5 with TRBJ1-1, with D tentatively TRBD1 (6 bases). Germline CDR1 reads MNHEY; CDR2 reads SVGAGI. CDR3 length equals 13 residues. V was cut by 5 bases and J by 4 bases, with 11 bases left in between. The CDR3 coding sequence is TGTGCCAGCAGTACCACAGGGAGCACTGAAGCTTTCTTT. Its protein is CASSTTGSTEAFF.

This clone was counted a single time. The chain carries TRBV4-3 and TRBJ1-4, with a weak D call TRBD1 (6 bases). Germline V gene data show CDR1 as LGHNA and CDR2 as YSLEER. The CDR3 is 15 amino acids. The V and J ends lost 0 bases and 6 bases respectively, with 11 bases between them. CDR3 sequence (DNA): TGCGCCAGCAGCCAAGATTCAGGGGAATATGAAAAACTGTTTTTT. Its translation: CASSQDSGEYEKLFF.

The J gene is TRBJ2-1, the V gene TRBV19, with 11 nucleotides matching TRBD2. V lost 3 bases and J lost 6; bases outside the gene matches: 4. Germline CDR1 reads LNHDA; CDR2 reads SQIVND (reference sequence). CDR3 length equals 15 residues. DNA of the CDR3: TGTGCCAGTAGTATTTCCGGGACTAGCGGCAATGAGCAGTTCTTC. This translates into CASSISGTSGNEQFF.

This chain links TRBV12-3 or TRBV12-4 with TRBJ2-7; D not resolved. V was pared by 5 bases and J by 3 bases, with 11 bases between. The CDR3 is made up of 13 amino acids. The CDR3 sequence is CASSPLRDYEQYF. The CDR3 DNA follows: TGTGCCAGCAGTCCCCTTCGCGACTACGAGCAGTACTTC.

V is TRBV4-1 and J is TRBJ1-6, with a possible D match to TRBD1 (5 bases). Germline V gene data show CDR1 as MGHRA and CDR2 as YSYEKL. The CDR3 sequence is 16 residues long. Trimming shortened V by 3 bases and J by 4 bases, and 13 bases separated the two germline ends. For the CDR3, the DNA is TGCGCCAGCAGCCAGGCAGGGATTATGTATAATTCACCCCTCCACTTT. It yields the protein CASSQAGIMYNSPLHF.

The CDR3 sequence: CASSEEYPSGPGNEQFF. Here the CDR3 DNA reads TGTGCCAGCAGTGAAGAGTACCCTAGCGGCCCCGGCAATGAGCAGTTCTTC. The rearrangement uses TRBV2 and TRBJ2-1; 7 bases are shared with TRBD2. Germline V gene sequence: CDR1 SNHLY, CDR2 FYNNEI. The CDR3 contains 17 residues. Trimming took 1 base from V and 6 from J; bases not matched to a gene: 12.

As DNA, the CDR3 is TGTGCCAGCAGTTACTCGGGGGGGAACACTGAAGCTTTCTTT. Protein product: CASSYSGGNTEAFF. The V and J genes are TRBV6-2 or TRBV6-3 and TRBJ1-1, with D possibly being TRBD1 (5 bases). Trimming removed 0 bases at V and 1 base at J, with 6 bases between. The CDR3 sequence is 14 residues long. Germline lookup yields CDR1 MNHEY and CDR2 SVGEGT.

The genes are TRBV7-2 and TRBJ1-2; 9 bases fit TRBD1. CDR1 and CDR2 (germline): SGHTA, FQGNSA. The CDR3 contains 14 residues. Trimming cost V 3 bases and J 6 bases; bases outside gene matches: 5. CDR3 sequence: CASSFPDRGNGYTF. In nucleotides, the CDR3 is TGTGCCAGCAGCTTTCCGGACAGGGGAAATGGCTACACCTTC.

The chain combines TRBV9 with TRBJ2-5; 10 bases map to TRBD1. The CDR3 has 16 residues. CDR1 is SGDLS and CDR2 is YYNGEE in the germline V gene. With 0 bases clipped from V and 1 base from J, the junction kept 3 bases outside the gene matches. The CDR3 here is CASSVAGTGAQETQYF. As DNA, the CDR3 is TGTGCCAGCAGCGTAGCCGGGACAGGGGCCCAAGAGACCCAGTACTTC. The whole variable domain, filled in from reference TRBV9 and TRBJ2-5, reads DSGVTQTPKHLITATGQRVTLRCSPRSGDLSVYWYQQSLDQGLQFLIQYYNGEERAKGNILERFSAQQFPDLHSELNLSSLELGDSALYFCASSVAGTGAQETQYFGPGTRLLVL.

The rearrangement uses TRBV7-9 and TRBJ1-4; TRBD1 agrees at 7 bases. Trimming at V came to 4 bases and at J to 4 bases, leaving 9 bases not matched to a gene. Looked up from germline, CDR1 is SEHNR and CDR2 is FQNEAQ (reference sequence). The CDR3 consists of 16 residues. CDR3 DNA: TGTGCCAGCAGCTCAGGGGCACAGGGGATTAATGAAAAACTGTTTTTT. It codes for CASSSGAQGINEKLFF.

The J gene is TRBJ1-6, the V gene TRBV19, with D possibly TRBD1 on 6 matching bases. The germline V gene has CDR1 LNHDA and CDR2 SQIVND (reference sequence). CDR3 length: 19 residues. V lost 10 bases, J lost 9 bases, and 34 bases lay in between. The DNA for the CDR3 is TGTGCCACCCAAGCGCGACGGGACACCATATACGATGATCGTTCACCCCTCCACTTT. Amino acids: CATQARRDTIYDDRSPLHF.

The chain combines TRBV27 with TRBJ1-2, with 7 bases fitting TRBD1. This CDR3 is built from 13 residues. V lost 3 bases to trimming and J lost 8 bases; unmatched junction nucleotides: 6. Germline V gives CDR1 MNHEY, CDR2 SMNVEV (reference sequence). The CDR3 coding sequence is TGTGCCAGCAGTTTTGACAGGGTTCGCGGCTACACCTTC. Translating gives CASSFDRVRGYTF.

The sample holds one count of this clone. V is TRBV25-1 and J is TRBJ1-1; TRBD1 matches 9 bases. Looked up from germline, CDR1 is MGHDK and CDR2 is SYGVNS. Unmatched junction bases numbered 8, after V lost 4 bases and J lost 5 bases. This CDR3 is 15 amino acids long. CDR3 sequence: CASSGSTGGLTEAFF. The CDR3 DNA reads as TGTGCCAGCAGTGGTTCGACAGGGGGTTTGACTGAAGCTTTCTTT.

The chain employs TRBV29-1 and TRBJ1-2; D uncertain. Per germline, CDR1 SQVTM and CDR2 ANQGSEA. The CDR3 is 14 residues long. Trimming shortened V by 1 base and J by 0 bases, and 9 bases separated the two germline ends. DNA of the CDR3: TGCAGCGTTGAAGGCGGTTTTACTAACTATGGCTACACCTTC. This translates into CSVEGGFTNYGYTF.

This chain links TRBV19 with TRBJ2-5, with D maybe TRBD2 (5 bases). Between the trimmed V and J ends, which lost 3 bases and 6 bases, there was a span of 17 bases. The length of the CDR3 is 15 residues. Per germline, CDR1 LNHDA and CDR2 SQIVND (reference sequence). The CDR3 sequence is CASSMRVGMAQTQYF. The CDR3 nucleotides are TGTGCCAGTAGTATGAGGGTAGGGATGGCGCAGACCCAGTACTTC.

This chain links TRBV2 with TRBJ1-5, with a possible D match to TRBD1 (5 bases). Germline-derived CDR1 and CDR2 are SNHLY and FYNNEI. The V end was cut by 0 bases, the J end by 5 bases, with 11 bases between. This CDR3 is 15 amino acids long. CDR3 coding DNA: TGTGCCAGCAGTGAAGCGCCAGGGTTCTATCAGCCCCAGCATTTT. Its protein product is CASSEAPGFYQPQHF. The complete variable domain, with remaining parts taken from reference TRBV2 and TRBJ1-5, reads EPEVTQTPSHQVTQMGQEVILRCVPISNHLYFYWYRQILGQKVEFLVSFYNNEISEKSEIFDDQFSVERPDGSNFTLKIRSTKLEDSAMYFCASSEAPGFYQPQHFGDGTRLSIL.

This rearrangement joins TRBV7-9 to TRBJ1-6, with D uncertain. Germline loops: CDR1 SEHNR, CDR2 FQNEAQ (reference sequence). The CDR3 length is 15 residues. The V gene lost 3 bases and the J gene lost 6 bases, with 12 bases spanning the gap. CDR3 in DNA: TGTGCCAGCAGCTTTTTCGGGTCTTTTAATTCACCCCTCCACTTT. Residues: CASSFFGSFNSPLHF.

This sequence joins TRBV11-2 and TRBJ2-7; D is unclear. The CDR3 covers 14 residues. The V end was cut by 0 bases, the J end by 5 bases, with 11 bases between. Per the germline V gene, CDR1 is SGHAT and CDR2 is FQNNGV. CDR3 in DNA: TGTGCCAGCAGCTTAGATCAAAGGAGCGACGAGCAGTACTTC. Translation gives CASSLDQRSDEQYF.

The V gene is TRBV11-2, the J gene TRBJ1-2, with 7 bases aligning to TRBD1. CDR1 SGHAT and CDR2 FQNNGV come from the germline V gene. The junction had 6 bases not matched to a gene; V was cut back by 10 bases and J by 1 base. CDR3 length equals 13 residues. CDR3 nucleotides: TGTGCCACCTACAGGGGAGTTAACTATGGCTACACCTTC. Residues: CATYRGVNYGYTF. Supplemented by reference TRBV11-2 and TRBJ1-2, the full variable domain reads EAGVAQSPRYKIIEKRQSVAFWCNPISGHATLYWYQQILGQGPKLLIQFQNNGVVDDSQLPKDRFSAERLKGVDSTLKIQPAKLEDSAVYLCATYRGVNYGYTFGSGTRLTVV.